A selection of T cell receptor beta chains follows, all from one sample in a study of naive CD8 T cells in extremely preterm neonates. The table came from immunoSEQ multiplex PCR; TCRdb's copy has only in-frame clones and leaves some out. Seen here are about 5,900 clones, about 98% observed once, and the top ten hold 1% to 1.5%. The specimen sequenced was naive CD8+ T cells from blood. The receptors were gathered from a human donor in good health. The CDR3 runs from the conserved cysteine through the conserved F or W. The order of the fields is V gene, J gene, CDR3 protein.

>TRBV4-1|TRBJ1-6
CASRTTIGGSNSPLHF
>TRBV9|TRBJ2-7
CASSPWTSGGHSSYEQYF
>TRBV5-1|TRBJ2-6
CASRLDRGGSGANVLTF
>TRBV28|TRBJ2-5
CASSLSSGQETQYF
>TRBV7-9|TRBJ1-1
CASSLGQNTEAFF
>TRBV5-1|TRBJ2-1
CASSLDSLQYNEQFF
>TRBV9|TRBJ2-1
CASSAASGSSYNEQFF
>TRBV30|TRBJ2-7
CAWSPPGLVLYEQYF
>TRBV5-6|TRBJ1-1
CASSLSVRGSNTEAFF
>TRBV10-3|TRBJ2-7
CAISPDRTPSYEQYF
>TRBV29-1|TRBJ2-7
CSVSGLAGPSYEQYF
>TRBV5-6|TRBJ2-7
CASSLVRQAPYEQYF
>TRBV29-1|TRBJ2-1
CSVKSVRDSLDSYNEQFF
>TRBV30|TRBJ1-2
CAWSEWGDGYTF
>TRBV19|TRBJ1-5
CASGNRGGSNQPQHF
>TRBV28|TRBJ2-3
CASSLEGRGTDTQYF
>TRBV5-1|TRBJ2-5
CASSLRPRSGETQYF
>TRBV5-6|TRBJ2-1
CASSLYGRDYNEQFF
>TRBV15|TRBJ2-3
CATRRARGPDTQYF
>TRBV11-2|TRBJ1-2
CASSGFSGELYGYTF
>TRBV21-1|TRBJ1-2
CASSTYSTGNLLCYTF
>TRBV20-1|TRBJ2-1
CSAPGRGEQFF
>TRBV6-1|TRBJ2-1
CASSAFSGSSYNEQFF
>TRBV19|TRBJ1-5
CASKRVNQPQHF
>TRBV13|TRBJ2-7
CASSSMGLAGSEQYF
>TRBV4-1|TRBJ1-2
CASSQGQGGYGYTF
>TRBV12-5|TRBJ2-1
CASGLVAGQGIMDEQFF
>TRBV19|TRBJ1-5
CASSIIRGAGQPQHF
>TRBV2|TRBJ2-3
CATPGMSGGSTDTQYF
>TRBV30|TRBJ1-1
CAWSFSDTEAFF
>TRBV29-1|TRBJ2-1
CSAHSTLAGGYNEQFF
>TRBV2|TRBJ2-3
CASSGSWRETYTDTQYF
>TRBV4-1|TRBJ2-5
CASSQDRERETQYF
>TRBV7-6|TRBJ2-3
CASSRYSTDTQYF
>TRBV7-9|TRBJ2-7
CASSFSGLSYEQYF
>TRBV7-9|TRBJ2-3
CASSFRTITDTQYF
>TRBV13|TRBJ2-1
CASSPRGSGAASEQFF
>TRBV27|TRBJ2-7
CASSLGLNYEQYF